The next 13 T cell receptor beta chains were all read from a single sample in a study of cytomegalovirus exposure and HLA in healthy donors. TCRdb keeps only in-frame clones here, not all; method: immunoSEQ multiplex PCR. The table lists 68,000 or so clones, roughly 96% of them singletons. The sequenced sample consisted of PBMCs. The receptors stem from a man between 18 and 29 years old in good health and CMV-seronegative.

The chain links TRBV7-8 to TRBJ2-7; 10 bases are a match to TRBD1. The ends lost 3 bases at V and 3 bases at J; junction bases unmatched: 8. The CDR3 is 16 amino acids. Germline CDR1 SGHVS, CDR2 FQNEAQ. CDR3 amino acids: CASSFQKGQGSYEQYF. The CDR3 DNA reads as TGTGCCAGCAGCTTTCAGAAGGGACAGGGGAGCTACGAGCAGTACTTC.

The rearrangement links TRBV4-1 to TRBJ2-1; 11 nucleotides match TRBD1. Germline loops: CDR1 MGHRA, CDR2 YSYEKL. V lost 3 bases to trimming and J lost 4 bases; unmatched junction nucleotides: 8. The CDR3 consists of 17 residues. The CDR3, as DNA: TGCGCCAGCAGCCAGTTTTCCCGGGACAGGGGGTACAATGAGCAGTTCTTC. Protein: CASSQFSRDRGYNEQFF.

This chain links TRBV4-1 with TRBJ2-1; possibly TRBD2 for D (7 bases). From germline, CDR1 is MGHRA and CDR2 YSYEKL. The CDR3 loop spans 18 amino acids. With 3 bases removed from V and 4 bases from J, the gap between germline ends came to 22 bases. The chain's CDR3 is CASSHPPRGGPKYNEQFF. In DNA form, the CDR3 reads TGCGCCAGCAGCCATCCTCCTAGGGGGGGACCCAAATACAATGAGCAGTTCTTC.

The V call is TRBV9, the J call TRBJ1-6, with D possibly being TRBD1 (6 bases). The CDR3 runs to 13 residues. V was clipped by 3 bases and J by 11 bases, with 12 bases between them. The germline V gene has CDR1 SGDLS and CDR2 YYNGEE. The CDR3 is CASSADSVPPLHF. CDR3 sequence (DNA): TGTGCCAGCAGCGCGGACAGCGTTCCACCCCTCCACTTT. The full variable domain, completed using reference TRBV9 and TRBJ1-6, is DSGVTQTPKHLITATGQRVTLRCSPRSGDLSVYWYQQSLDQGLQFLIQYYNGEERAKGNILERFSAQQFPDLHSELNLSSLELGDSALYFCASSADSVPPLHFGNGTRLTVT.

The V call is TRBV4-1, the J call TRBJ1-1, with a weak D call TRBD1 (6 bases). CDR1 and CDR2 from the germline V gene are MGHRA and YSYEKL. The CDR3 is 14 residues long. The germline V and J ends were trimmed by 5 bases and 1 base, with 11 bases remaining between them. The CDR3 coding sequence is TGCGCCAGCAGCATCGGGACAACGAACACTGAAGCTTTCTTT. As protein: CASSIGTTNTEAFF.

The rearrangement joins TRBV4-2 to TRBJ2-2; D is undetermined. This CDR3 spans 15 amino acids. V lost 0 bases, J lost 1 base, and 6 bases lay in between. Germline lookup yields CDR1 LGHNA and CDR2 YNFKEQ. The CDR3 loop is CASSQEHRNTGELFF. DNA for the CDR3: TGTGCCAGCAGCCAAGAGCACAGGAACACCGGGGAGCTGTTTTTT.

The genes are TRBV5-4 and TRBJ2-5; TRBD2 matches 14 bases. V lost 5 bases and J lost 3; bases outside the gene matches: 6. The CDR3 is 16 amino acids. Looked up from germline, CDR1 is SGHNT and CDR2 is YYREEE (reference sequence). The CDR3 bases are TGTGCCAGCAGTTACCCGGGACTAGCGGGAGAAGAGACCCAGTACTTC. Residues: CASSYPGLAGEETQYF. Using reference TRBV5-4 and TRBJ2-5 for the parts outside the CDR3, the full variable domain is ETGVTQSPTHLIKTRGQQVTLRCSSQSGHNTVSWYQQALGQGPQFIFQYYREEENGRGNFPPRFSGLQFPNYSSELNVNALELDDSALYLCASSYPGLAGEETQYFGPGTRLLVL.

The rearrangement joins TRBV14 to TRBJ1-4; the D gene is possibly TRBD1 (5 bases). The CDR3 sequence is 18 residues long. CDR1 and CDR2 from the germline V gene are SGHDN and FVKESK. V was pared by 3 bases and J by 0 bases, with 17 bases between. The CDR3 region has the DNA TGTGCCAGCAGCCATTTACAGGAGAGGTCGGCAACTAATGAAAAACTGTTTTTT. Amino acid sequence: CASSHLQERSATNEKLFF.

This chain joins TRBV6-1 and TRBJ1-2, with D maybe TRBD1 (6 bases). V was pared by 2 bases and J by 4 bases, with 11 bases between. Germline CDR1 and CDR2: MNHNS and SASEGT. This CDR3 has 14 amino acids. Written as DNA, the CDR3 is TGTGCCAGCAGTGAATGGGGGCAGACCTATGGCTACACCTTC. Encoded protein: CASSEWGQTYGYTF.

The CDR3 is CASQANEQFF. The DNA of the CDR3 is TGTGCCAGCCAGGCGAATGAGCAGTTCTTC. The rearrangement links TRBV6-6 to TRBJ2-1; no clear D gene. Germline loops: CDR1 MNHNY, CDR2 SVGAGI (reference sequence). This CDR3 comprises 10 residues. V lost 8 bases and J 7 bases, leaving 6 bases between the germline ends.

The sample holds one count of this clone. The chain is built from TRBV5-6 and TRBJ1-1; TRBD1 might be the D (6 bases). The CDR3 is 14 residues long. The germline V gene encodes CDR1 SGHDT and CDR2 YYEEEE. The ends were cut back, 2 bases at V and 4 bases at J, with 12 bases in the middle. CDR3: CASSLGEGGTEAFF. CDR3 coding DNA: TGTGCCAGCAGCTTAGGGGAGGGGGGCACTGAAGCTTTCTTT.

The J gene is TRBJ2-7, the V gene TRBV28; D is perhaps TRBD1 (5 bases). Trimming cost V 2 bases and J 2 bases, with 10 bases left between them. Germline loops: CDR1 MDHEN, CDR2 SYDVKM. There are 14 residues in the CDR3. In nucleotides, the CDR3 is TGTGCCAGCAGTTTAAGGGCAGGGACCTACGAGCAGTACTTC. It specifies CASSLRAGTYEQYF.

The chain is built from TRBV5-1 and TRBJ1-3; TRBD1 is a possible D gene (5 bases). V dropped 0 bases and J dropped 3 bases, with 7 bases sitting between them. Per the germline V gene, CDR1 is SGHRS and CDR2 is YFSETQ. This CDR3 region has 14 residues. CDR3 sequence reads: CASSLVGVGNTIYF. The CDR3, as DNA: TGCGCCAGCAGCTTGGTAGGGGTTGGAAACACCATATATTTT.